The source of this T cell receptor beta chain is a study of blood T cell repertoires in COVID-19. Clones were read by immunoSEQ multiplex PCR, and TCRdb kept only the in-frame ones, dropping some. The profile shows 160,000 or so clones, about 82% of them singletons. The specimen was peripheral blood. This receptor was obtained from a man aged 65-85 years with active or convalescent COVID-19.

Here the CDR3 reads CASSLASSQETQYF. In DNA form, the CDR3 reads TGTGCCAGCAGCTTAGCCTCCAGCCAAGAGACCCAGTACTTC. This chain connects TRBV11-3 to TRBJ2-5, with D uncertain. This CDR3 is built from 14 residues. V was clipped by 1 base and J by 1 base, with 7 bases between them. CDR1 and CDR2 from the germline V gene are SGHNT and YENEEA.